This TCR beta chain is drawn from a study of shared clonotypes between healthy human individuals. The wider study: The study drew on two women and three men aged 18 to 49 as donors.

Donors comprised healthy HIV-negative adults lacking recent acute infections or vaccinations. A few counts support this clone. The germline V and J ends were trimmed by 3 bases and 6 bases, with 7 bases remaining between them. The length of the CDR3 is 12 residues. Germline V gene data show CDR1 as SGHVS and CDR2 as FNYEAQ. Assay used: immunoSEQ multiplex PCR; TCRdb lists only in-frame clones, some missing. The repertoire consists of some 470,000 clones, with over 60% occurring once and the leading ten covering around 13%. The clonotype originates from a middle-aged woman in good health. Some clones in this sample may be carry-over from other donors' samples. The chain has TRBV7-6 and TRBJ2-3; D remains ambiguous. The sample taken for sequencing was PBMCs. CDR3 in amino acids: CASSLPADTQYF. Written as DNA, the CDR3 is TGTGCCAGCAGCTTGCCTGCGGATACGCAGTATTTT.